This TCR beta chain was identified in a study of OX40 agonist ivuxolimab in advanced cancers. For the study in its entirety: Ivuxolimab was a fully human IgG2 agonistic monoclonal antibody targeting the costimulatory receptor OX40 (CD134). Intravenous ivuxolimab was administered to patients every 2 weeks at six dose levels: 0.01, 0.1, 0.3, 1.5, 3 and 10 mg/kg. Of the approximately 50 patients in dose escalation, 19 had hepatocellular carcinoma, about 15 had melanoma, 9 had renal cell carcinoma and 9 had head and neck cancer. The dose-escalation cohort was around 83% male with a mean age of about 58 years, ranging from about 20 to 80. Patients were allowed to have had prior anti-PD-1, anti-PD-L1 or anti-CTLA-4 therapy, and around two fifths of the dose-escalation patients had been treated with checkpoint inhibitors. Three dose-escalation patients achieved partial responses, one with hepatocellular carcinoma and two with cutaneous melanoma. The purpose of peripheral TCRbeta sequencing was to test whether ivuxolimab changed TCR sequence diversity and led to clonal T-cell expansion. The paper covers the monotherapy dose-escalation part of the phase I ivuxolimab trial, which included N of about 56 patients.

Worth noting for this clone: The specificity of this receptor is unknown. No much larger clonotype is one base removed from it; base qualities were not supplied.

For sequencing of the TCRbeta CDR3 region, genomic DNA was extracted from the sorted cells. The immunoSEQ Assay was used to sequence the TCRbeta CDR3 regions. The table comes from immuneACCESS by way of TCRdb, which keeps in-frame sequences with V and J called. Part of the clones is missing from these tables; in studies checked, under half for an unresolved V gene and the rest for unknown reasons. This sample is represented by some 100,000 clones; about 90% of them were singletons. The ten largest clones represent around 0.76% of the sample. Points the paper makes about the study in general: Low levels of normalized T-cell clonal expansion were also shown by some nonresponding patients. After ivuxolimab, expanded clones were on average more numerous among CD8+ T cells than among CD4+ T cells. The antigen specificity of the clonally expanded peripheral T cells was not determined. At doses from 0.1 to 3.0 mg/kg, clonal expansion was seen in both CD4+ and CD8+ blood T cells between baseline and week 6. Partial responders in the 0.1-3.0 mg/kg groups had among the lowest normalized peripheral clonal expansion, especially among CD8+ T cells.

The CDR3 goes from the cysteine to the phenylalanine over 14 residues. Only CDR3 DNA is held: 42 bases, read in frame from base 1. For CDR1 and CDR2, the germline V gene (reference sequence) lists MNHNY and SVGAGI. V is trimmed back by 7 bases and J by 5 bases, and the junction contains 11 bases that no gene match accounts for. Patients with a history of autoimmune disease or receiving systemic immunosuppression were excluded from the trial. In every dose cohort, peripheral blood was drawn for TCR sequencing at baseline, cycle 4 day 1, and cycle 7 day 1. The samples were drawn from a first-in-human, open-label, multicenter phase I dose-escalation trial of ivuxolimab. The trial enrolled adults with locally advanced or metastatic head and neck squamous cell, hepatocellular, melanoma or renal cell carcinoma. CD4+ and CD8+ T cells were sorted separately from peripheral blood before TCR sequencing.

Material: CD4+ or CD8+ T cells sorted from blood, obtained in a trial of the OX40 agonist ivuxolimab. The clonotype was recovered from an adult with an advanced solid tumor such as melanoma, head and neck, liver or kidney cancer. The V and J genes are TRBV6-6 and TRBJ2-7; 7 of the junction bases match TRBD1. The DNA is TGTGCCAGCACCTACCGGGACAGAGGAAACGAGCAGTACTTC. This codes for CASTYRDRGNEQYF.